This T cell receptor (beta chain) derives from a study of OX40 agonist ivuxolimab in advanced cancers. Study as a whole: Anti-PD-1, anti-PD-L1 or anti-CTLA-4 therapy given earlier was allowed, and approximately 43% had some. General study points: Low normalized T-cell clonal expansion was additionally recorded for some nonresponders.

The germline CDR1 and CDR2 sequences are LGHNA and YSLEER. The CDR3 is 13 residues long. Trimming removed 2 bases at V and 9 bases at J, with 11 bases between. Libraries were prepared by immunoSEQ multiplex PCR; TCRdb keeps only in-frame clonotypes and omits some of them. The data contain about 70,000 clones, approximately 86% of them singletons. Peripheral blood came from all dose cohorts at three timepoints. A word on this clone: Its antigen is unidentified.

The sequencing used CD4+ or CD8+ T cells sorted from blood, collected in a trial of the OX40 agonist ivuxolimab. The rearrangement links TRBV4-3 to TRBJ2-1; unclear D gene. The TCR sequence derives from an adult with an advanced solid tumor such as melanoma, head and neck, liver or kidney cancer. CDR3 DNA: TGCGCCAGCAGCCAATCGCGATTAGTTGAGCAGTTCTTC. As protein: CASSQSRLVEQFF.